This T cell receptor (beta chain) originates from a study of T cells in tuberculosis. Study-wide context: In South Africa, adults with active tuberculosis were compared with IGRA-negative and latently infected IGRA-positive adolescents.

Concerning this clone: The antigen remains unidentified.

Germline V CDR1 and CDR2: MNHEY, SMNVEV (reference sequence). The V and J ends lost 5 bases and 2 bases, in that order; junction bases with no gene match: 9. This CDR3 is 16 amino acids long. Study outcomes and limitations: Cases with active tuberculosis were adults, while controls were adolescents.

TCRdb's copy holds only in-frame clones and misses some; the assay was immunoSEQ multiplex PCR. The sample carries tens of thousands of clones, roughly nine tenths recorded once. The sequenced material came from PBMCs. The sequence was obtained from a donor aged 10-30 years with latent tuberculosis or without tuberculosis infection. The rearrangement uses TRBV27 and TRBJ2-5, with 9 bases lining up with TRBD2. The CDR3 is CASSPGGLAGQETQYF. CDR3 sequence (DNA): TGTGCCAGCAGTCCCGGCGGGCTAGCGGGGCAAGAGACCCAGTACTTC.